This TCR beta chain was identified in a study of blood T cells in healthy people across ages. The CDR3 spans 15 residues. Germline V gene lookup returns CDR1 DFQATT and CDR2 SNEGSKA (reference sequence). V was clipped by 0 bases and J by 4 bases, with 12 bases between them. A second PCR, run for about 7 to 11 cycles, used a sample-barcoded 5' primer plus a J-beta primer mix. TCRdb re-called the 5' RACE reads with MiXCR, one entry per CDR3 protein. The table includes more than 700,000 distinct CDR3 sequences, 53% detected once. Study observations and caveats: Per million T cells, the diversity of TCR beta decreased roughly linearly as age advanced. Unsorted PBMCs ruled out conclusive naive versus antigen-experienced comparison.

Worth noting for this clonotype: Its specificity is unknown.

The TCR originated in an elderly man in good health. V and J are TRBV20-1 and TRBJ1-4; D remains unclear. The specimen sequenced was blood. For the CDR3, the DNA is TGCAGTGCTAGAGATTTGGGGTCGCATAATGAAAAACTGTTTTTT. Translated: CSARDLGSHNEKLFF.